This T cell receptor (beta chain) was sequenced in a study of CD8 T cells in ankylosing spondylitis. MiXCR was run by TCRdb on the 5' RACE reads, yielding one entry per CDR3 protein. The sample includes under 400,000 distinct CDR3 sequences, 11% of them seen just once. This clonotype was found many times. The ends lost 0 bases at V and 10 bases at J; junction bases unmatched: 9. CDR1 SGHDT and CDR2 YYEEEE come from the germline V gene. This CDR3 has 14 amino acids. The chain joins TRBV5-6 to TRBJ2-5; 7 nucleotides align to TRBD1. Sequenced input: blood, either unsorted or a sorted T cell fraction (not recorded which). The receptor was derived from a female donor with ankylosing spondylitis or in good health (not recorded which). The CDR3 region is CASSLVNRGNDQYF. The CDR3 nucleotides are TGTGCCAGCAGCTTGGTTAACAGGGGTAACGACCAGTACTTC.